The 9 T cell receptor beta chains listed next were all sequenced from one sample in a study of blood T cell repertoires in COVID-19. The protocol was immunoSEQ multiplex PCR, while the TCRdb copy is restricted to in-frame clones and leaves out a portion. The sample lists approximately 70,000 clones, roughly four fifths occurring once. Sequencing was carried out using peripheral blood. The receptors here all came from a woman in her seventies with acute or convalescent COVID-19.

This rearrangement joins TRBV10-3 to TRBJ1-4; 8 positions match TRBD1. The CDR3 has 14 amino acids. The J segment lost 7 bases and the V segment lost 6 bases, leaving 7 bases of the junction unmatched. The germline gives CDR1 ENHRY, CDR2 SYGVKD. The CDR3 loop is CAIRGDRGGEKLFF. CDR3 nucleotide sequence: TGTGCCATCAGGGGAGACAGGGGAGGTGAAAAACTGTTTTTT.

The chain recombines TRBV4-3 with TRBJ2-3, with D maybe TRBD1 (5 bases). This CDR3 is 14 amino acids long. V lost 4 bases, J lost 6 bases, and 14 bases lay in between. Germline V gene data show CDR1 as LGHNA and CDR2 as YSLEER. In DNA, the CDR3 is TGCGCCAGCAGCCCCGATACTTCAGGGGATACGCAGTATTTT. This codes for CASSPDTSGDTQYF.

The chain combines TRBV18 with TRBJ2-3, with D possibly matching TRBD1 (6 bases). Germline V gives CDR1 KGHSH, CDR2 LQKENI. The CDR3 sequence is 15 residues long. V was shortened by 4 bases and J by 3 bases, with 14 bases between the two germline ends. The chain's CDR3 is CASSRTGPDTDTQYF. CDR3 nucleotides: TGTGCCAGCTCACGAACAGGGCCGGATACAGATACGCAGTATTTT.

V and J are TRBV5-1 and TRBJ1-1, with 9 bases aligning to TRBD1. CDR3 length equals 16 residues. The germline V gene encodes CDR1 SGHRS and CDR2 YFSETQ. Unmatched junction bases numbered 12, after V lost 7 bases and J lost 2 bases. The DNA of the CDR3 is TGCGCCAGCCGAATAGCCGGGACAGGGCCCAACACTGAAGCTTTCTTT. Translated: CASRIAGTGPNTEAFF.

This clone was recorded once. The rearrangement joins TRBV19 to TRBJ2-7; 8 nucleotides match TRBD1. J lost 1 base, V lost 2 bases, and 4 bases had no gene match. CDR3 length: 15 residues. The germline V gene encodes CDR1 LNHDA and CDR2 SQIVND (reference sequence). This chain's CDR3 is CASSISGQGSYEQYF. CDR3 sequence (DNA): TGTGCCAGTAGTATATCCGGACAGGGTTCCTACGAGCAGTACTTC.

This sequence joins TRBV19 and TRBJ1-2, with no clear D. Deletions cut 3 bases from V and 6 bases from J, with 20 bases between. Germline V gene sequence: CDR1 LNHDA, CDR2 SQIVND (reference sequence). The CDR3 length is 16 residues. This CDR3 is CASSILWDEGGNGYTF. The CDR3 DNA reads as TGTGCCAGTAGTATCCTGTGGGATGAGGGTGGGAATGGCTACACCTTC.

V is TRBV5-1 and J is TRBJ1-2, with D tentatively TRBD1 (5 bases). The CDR3 length is 16 residues. V was shortened by 4 bases and J by 5 bases, with 21 bases between the two germline ends. Germline V gene data show CDR1 as SGHRS and CDR2 as YFSETQ. Here the CDR3 reads CASSGSQAYLSYGYTF. The CDR3 DNA sequence: TGCGCCAGCAGCGGCTCACAGGCTTACCTGAGTTATGGCTACACCTTC.

The rearrangement uses TRBV5-1 and TRBJ2-5; D unclear. This CDR3 contains 15 residues. The germline V and J ends were trimmed by 0 bases and 1 base, with 10 bases remaining between them. CDR1 and CDR2 from the germline V gene are SGHRS and YFSETQ. The CDR3 bases are TGCGCCAGCAGCTTGGAGAGTACCCTCCAAGAGACCCAGTACTTC. Protein: CASSLESTLQETQYF.

A few counts support this clone. The chain is built from TRBV5-8 and TRBJ2-7, with TRBD1 as a possible D gene (6 bases). The CDR3 consists of 14 residues. Trimming shortened V by 0 bases and J by 3 bases, and 10 bases separated the two germline ends. Germline assignment: CDR1 SGHTS and CDR2 YDEGEE. The CDR3 region has the DNA TGTGCCAGCAGCTTGGGGACAGACTACTACGAGCAGTACTTC. Translation gives CASSLGTDYYEQYF. The full variable domain, rest sourced from reference TRBV5-8 and TRBJ2-7, is EAGVTQSPTHLIKTRGQQATLRCSPISGHTSVYWYQQALGLGLQFLLWYDEGEERNRGNFPPRFSGRQFPNYSSELNVNALELEDSALYLCASSLGTDYYEQYFGPGTRLTVT.